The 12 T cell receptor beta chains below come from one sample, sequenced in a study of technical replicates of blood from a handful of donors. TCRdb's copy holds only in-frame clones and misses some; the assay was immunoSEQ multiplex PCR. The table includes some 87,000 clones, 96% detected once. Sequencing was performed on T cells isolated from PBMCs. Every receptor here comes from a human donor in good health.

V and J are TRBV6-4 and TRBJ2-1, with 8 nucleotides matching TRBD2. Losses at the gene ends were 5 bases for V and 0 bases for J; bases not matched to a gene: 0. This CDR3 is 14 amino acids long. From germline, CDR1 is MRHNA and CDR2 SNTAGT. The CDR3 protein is CASSSGSSYNEQFF. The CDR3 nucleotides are TGTGCCAGCAGTAGCGGGAGCTCCTACAATGAGCAGTTCTTC.

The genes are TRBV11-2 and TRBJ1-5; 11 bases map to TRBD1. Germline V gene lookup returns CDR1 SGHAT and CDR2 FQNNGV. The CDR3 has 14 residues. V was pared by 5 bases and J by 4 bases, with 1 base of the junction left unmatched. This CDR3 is CASSRDRGNQPQHF. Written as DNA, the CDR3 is TGTGCCAGCAGCCGGGACAGGGGGAATCAGCCCCAGCATTTT.

The CDR3 DNA is TGTGCCAGCAGTTTACAGGGGGCCTACGAGCAGTACTTC. The encoded protein is CASSLQGAYEQYF. The chain carries TRBV28 and TRBJ2-7; the match to TRBD1 covers 7 bases. Trimming removed 2 bases from V and 2 bases from J; junction bases left unmatched: 0. The CDR3 is made up of 13 amino acids. CDR1 and CDR2 from the germline V gene are MDHEN and SYDVKM.

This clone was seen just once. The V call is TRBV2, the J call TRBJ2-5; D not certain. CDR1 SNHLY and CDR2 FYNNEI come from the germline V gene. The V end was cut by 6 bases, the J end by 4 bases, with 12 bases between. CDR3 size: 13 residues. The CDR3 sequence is CASREIPGETQYF. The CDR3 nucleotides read TGTGCCAGCAGAGAGATACCTGGAGAGACCCAGTACTTC.

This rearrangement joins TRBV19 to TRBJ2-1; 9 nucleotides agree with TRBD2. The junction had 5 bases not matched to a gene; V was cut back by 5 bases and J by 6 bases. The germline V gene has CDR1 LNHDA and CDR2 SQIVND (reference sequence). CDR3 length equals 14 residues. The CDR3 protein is CASSPRTSANEQFF. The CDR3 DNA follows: TGTGCCAGTAGTCCCAGGACTAGCGCCAATGAGCAGTTCTTC. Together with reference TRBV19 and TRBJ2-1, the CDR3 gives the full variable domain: DGGITQSPKYLFRKEGQNVTLSCEQNLNHDAMYWYRQDPGQGLRLIYYSQIVNDFQKGDIAEGYSVSREKKESFPLTVTSAQKNPTAFYLCASSPRTSANEQFFGPGTRLTVL.

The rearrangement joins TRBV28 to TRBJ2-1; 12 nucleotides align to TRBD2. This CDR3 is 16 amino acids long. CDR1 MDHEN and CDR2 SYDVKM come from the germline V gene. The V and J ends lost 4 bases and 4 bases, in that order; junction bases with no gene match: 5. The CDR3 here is CASSSPLAGGYNEQFF. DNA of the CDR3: TGTGCCAGCAGTTCACCCCTAGCGGGAGGGTACAATGAGCAGTTCTTC.

CDR3 coding DNA: TGTGCCAGCAGTGAAGGGACAGCGGCTTTGCGCGAGCAGTACTTC. It encodes CASSEGTAALREQYF. The chain uses TRBV6-1 and TRBJ2-7; TRBD1 is a possible D gene (6 bases). The V gene's germline CDR1 is MNHNS and CDR2 SASEGT. Trimming removed 1 base at V and 6 bases at J, with 16 bases between. CDR3 length: 15 amino acids.

CDR3 in amino acids: CASSLQRGSYEQYF. DNA of the CDR3: TGTGCCAGTAGTCTCCAGCGGGGCTCCTACGAGCAGTACTTC. The chain has TRBV19 and TRBJ2-7; 7 bases match TRBD2. The CDR3 sequence is 14 residues long. Germline lookup yields CDR1 LNHDA and CDR2 SQIVND (reference sequence). J gave up 0 bases and V 5 bases, and 4 bases lay outside the gene matches.

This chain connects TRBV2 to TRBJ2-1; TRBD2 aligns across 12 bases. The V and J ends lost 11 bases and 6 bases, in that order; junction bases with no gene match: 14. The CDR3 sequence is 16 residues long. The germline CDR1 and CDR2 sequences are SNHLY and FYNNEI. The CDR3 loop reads CAALRLLAGGPNEQFF. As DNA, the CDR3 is TGTGCCGCACTTCGTCTACTAGCGGGAGGCCCCAATGAGCAGTTCTTC.

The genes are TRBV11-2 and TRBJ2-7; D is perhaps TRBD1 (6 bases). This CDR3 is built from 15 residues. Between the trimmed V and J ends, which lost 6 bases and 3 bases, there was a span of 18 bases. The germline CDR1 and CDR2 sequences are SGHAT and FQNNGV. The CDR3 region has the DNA TGTGCCAGCAGTCCACAGGGACCCTACTACTACGAGCAGTACTTC. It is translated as CASSPQGPYYYEQYF.

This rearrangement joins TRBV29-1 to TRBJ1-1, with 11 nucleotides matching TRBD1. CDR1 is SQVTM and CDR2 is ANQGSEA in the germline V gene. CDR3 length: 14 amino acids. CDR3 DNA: TGCAGTGGGTCTCGGGACAGGGGGTCCACTGAAGCTTTCTTT. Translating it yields CSGSRDRGSTEAFF.

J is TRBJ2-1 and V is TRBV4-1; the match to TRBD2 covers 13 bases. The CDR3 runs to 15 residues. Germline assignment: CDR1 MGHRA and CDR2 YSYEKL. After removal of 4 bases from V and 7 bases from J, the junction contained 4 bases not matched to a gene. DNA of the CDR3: TGCGCCAGCAGCCTGGGACTAGCGGGGCAGAATGAGCAGTTCTTC. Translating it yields CASSLGLAGQNEQFF.